The subject of this entry is one TCR beta chain. This sample is part of a study of blood T cell repertoires in COVID-19. V shed 0 bases and J 8 bases; nucleotides not matched to a gene: 8. The CDR3 is made up of 16 amino acids. CDR1 and CDR2 from the germline V gene are MNHEY and SVGAGI. TCRdb's copy holds only in-frame clones and misses some; the assay was immunoSEQ multiplex PCR. This table has 270,000 or so clones, less than 90% appearing once. This chain uses TRBV6-5 with TRBJ2-1; 9 bases match TRBD2. The receptor's source is a human donor in a cohort sampled during active COVID-19. The sequenced sample consisted of peripheral blood. CDR3 residues: CASSYSGTSPNYEQFF. The CDR3 nucleotides read TGTGCCAGCAGTTACTCGGGGACTAGCCCAAACTATGAGCAGTTCTTC.